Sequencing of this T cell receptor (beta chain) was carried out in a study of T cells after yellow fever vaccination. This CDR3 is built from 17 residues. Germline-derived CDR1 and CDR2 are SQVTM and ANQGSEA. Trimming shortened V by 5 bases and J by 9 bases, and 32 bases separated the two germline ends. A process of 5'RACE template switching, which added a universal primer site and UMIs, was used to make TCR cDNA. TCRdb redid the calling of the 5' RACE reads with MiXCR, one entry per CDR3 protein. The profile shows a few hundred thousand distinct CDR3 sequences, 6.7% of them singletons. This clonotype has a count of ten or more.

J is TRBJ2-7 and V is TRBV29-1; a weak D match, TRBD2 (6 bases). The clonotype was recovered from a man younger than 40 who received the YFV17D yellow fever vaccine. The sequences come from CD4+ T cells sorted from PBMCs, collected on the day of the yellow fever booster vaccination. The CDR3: CSVNLAQGPGRESGQYF. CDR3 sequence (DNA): TGCAGCGTTAACCTCGCTCAGGGCCCGGGACGGGAGAGTGGGCAGTACTTC.